This T cell receptor (beta chain) originates from a study of shared clonotypes between healthy human individuals (TCRdb year 2020). For the wider study: Three men and a couple of women, aged 18 to 49 years, made up the cohort. Blood TCR repertoires of five healthy adults were deeply sequenced to estimate repertoire size and the extent of clonotype sharing between individuals. Between about 0.94 and 8.9 billion PBMCs per donor were obtained by leukapheresis. To increase sequencing depth and limit assay-specific biases, TCR repertoire library preparation and sequencing were carried out by different laboratories using diverse techniques. Per donor, three plates each were used for CD4 naive and CD4 memory, two for CD8 naive, and one for CD8 memory. Overall study results and their limits: When a handful of donors were compared, the shared fraction of clonotypes was about 5.5% for naive CD4, 3.5% for naive CD8, more than 2% for memory CD4, and about 0.36% for memory CD8. The small number of donors limited the genetic and exposure-history diversity represented. Rarefaction of sorted-subset datasets indicated incomplete sequencing despite the large sequencing depth. Sampling was limited to blood, and TCR repertoires in tissue likely differ from TCR repertoires in blood. Naive subsets generally had larger estimated clonotype richness than memory subsets. Based on pairwise subsampling, the degree of clonotype sharing among donors was expected to be affected by sequencing depth. Compared with non-shared clonotypes, clonotypes shared by all four sorted-subset donors had higher generation probabilities.

CD8 naive samples were obtained by positive selection for CCR7 among CD45RO-negative cells, yielding a CD45RA+CCR7+ population from which TemRA cells were excluded. Healthy HIV-negative adults with no recently reported acute infections or vaccinations were included as donors. Every donor was a Caucasian adult living in Nashville, Tennessee, USA. Blood was obtained by leukapheresis, after which PBMCs were separated by Ficoll-Histopaque density gradient centrifugation and cryopreserved in liquid nitrogen vapor phase. Analytical flow cytometry was used to check the purity and quantity of every magnetically sorted T cell population. Each sorted fraction had its genomic DNA isolated and then quantified by UV absorbance on a Nanodrop 2000c. This clone appeared once. No cognate antigen has been identified for it. Base qualities were left out, and no much larger clone turns up one base away. Using the deep immunoSEQ assay, TCR CDR3 regions were amplified from genomic DNA by multiplex PCR. Extracted genomic DNA from each cell subset was distributed evenly across all wells of several immunoSEQ 96-well plates, and each plate was treated as a replicate. For sorted subsets, approximately 200 ng of genomic DNA, equivalent to some 33,000 T cell genomes, went into each replicate PCR. Purified libraries were quantified with a Qubit 3.0 fluorometer, sized on a Bioanalyzer 2100, and re-quantified with the KAPA Library Quantification kit. A separate single-read 150-cycle Illumina NextSeq 550 flow cell was used to sequence each immunoSEQ 96-well plate. The study's own analysis went as follows. The immunoSEQ output contained only junctional sequences without quality scores, so filtering could not match that applied to full-length reads. Sequences were annotated with PyIR, a Python wrapper for IgBLAST v1.9, and V/J genes and CDR3 were assigned using IMGT germline references. Reads were filtered out if the reads had weak V/J assignments (E-value above 1e-6), no CDR3, stop codons, out-of-frame junctions, or ambiguous translated residues. V3J clonotypes were defined as sequences sharing the same inferred V gene, J gene, and CDR3 amino acid sequence. To compute the percentage overlap between repertoires, the number of shared unique clonotypes was divided by the size of the smaller repertoire. Richness of each repertoire was evaluated using RTK rarefaction, the Chao1 estimator, and Recon v2.1 estimates of unobserved clonotypes. OLGA was used to compute generation probabilities for all TCRbeta clonotypes that the gDNA method yielded from a handful of donors. TCRdb obtained this table from immuneACCESS and retained in-frame rearrangements with V and J assigned. These tables miss some clones; where compared with another copy, unresolved V genes account for less than half of the shortfall, and the remainder is unexplained. From that table come the V and J calls and clone size; the DNA was used to work out D and trimming. The table for this sample lists 2 million or so clones; roughly 94% of them were counted only once. Roughly 1% of the sample is in the top ten clones.

V loses 0 bases of germline sequence and J loses 2 bases, and the interval between the two ends is 14 bases. The CDR3 runs 16 residues from the cysteine to the phenylalanine. Only the CDR3 DNA stays, 48 bases, in frame from base 1. CDR1 and CDR2 (SGHRS, YFSETQ) derive from the germline V gene. Here the chain combines TRBV5-1 and TRBJ2-5; TRBD2 is perhaps the D gene, given 6 matching bases. The TCR originated in a man between 18 and 35 years old in good health. The sequencing input was naive CD8+ T cells sorted from blood. The sample's cell subset or site label is to be understood as: CD45RA+CCR7+. The DNA sequence is as follows: TGCGCCAGCAGCTTGGCCGGCGGGGTAGCTCAAGAGACCCAGTACTTC. Translated, it reads CASSLAGGVAQETQYF.